This T cell receptor (beta chain) was profiled in a study of vaccination effects on CD4 cells after COVID-19. Study-wide context: A median of 72 days separated the second dose and sampling.

Here immunoSEQ multiplex PCR was the method, and the copy in TCRdb shows in-frame clones only, minus some. Among about 40,000 clones, 55% to 80% were seen once, and the ten largest hold roughly 8%. A remark on this clone: Its antigen is not identified.

The CDR3 is 13 residues long. CDR1 and CDR2 from the germline V gene are LGHDT and YNNKEL (reference sequence). J gave up 5 bases and V 4 bases, and 3 bases lay outside the gene matches. The culture ran for nine to eleven days, and then CD4+ T cells were isolated. Each participant received a vaccine that was either BNT162b2 or mRNA-1273, given as two doses. The chain employs TRBV3-1 (or the pseudogene TRBV3-2) and TRBJ2-7; 9 bases are a match to TRBD1. The origin of this receptor is a human donor who received a COVID-19 vaccine. Sequenced here: CD4+ T cells from PBMCs cultured without peptide, sampled after COVID-19 vaccination. CDR3 in amino acids: CASSRDRVHEQYF. CDR3 nucleotides: TGTGCCAGCAGCCGGGACAGGGTACACGAGCAGTACTTC.